The clone carrying this TCR beta chain was seen at least ten times. The antigen remains unidentified. The junction had 11 bases not matched to a gene; V was cut back by 0 bases and J by 7 bases. The CDR3 is 16 amino acids. Germline CDR1 is SGHNT and CDR2 is YYREEE (reference sequence). Quantitative 5'-RACE with molecular barcodes generated TCR beta libraries. TCRdb used MiXCR to reprocess the 5' RACE reads, holding one entry per CDR3 protein. Counted here are roughly 300,000 distinct CDR3 sequences, around 7.6% occurring once; the ten biggest clones make up more than 12%. This record comes from a study of CD8 T cells in ankylosing spondylitis. Study-level points and caveats: Characteristic of ankylosing spondylitis blood, it appeared, was a TCR beta motif comprising roughly 8 highly homologous variants.

Sequencing was performed on blood, either unsorted or a sorted T cell fraction (not recorded which). The gene calls are TRBV5-4 and TRBJ2-7, with 9 bases lining up with TRBD2. The sequence derives from a male donor with ankylosing spondylitis. The CDR3 region has the DNA TGTGCCAGCAGCTTGGCCAGGACTAGCGAGATGAAAGAGCAGTACTTC. This gives the protein CASSLARTSEMKEQYF.